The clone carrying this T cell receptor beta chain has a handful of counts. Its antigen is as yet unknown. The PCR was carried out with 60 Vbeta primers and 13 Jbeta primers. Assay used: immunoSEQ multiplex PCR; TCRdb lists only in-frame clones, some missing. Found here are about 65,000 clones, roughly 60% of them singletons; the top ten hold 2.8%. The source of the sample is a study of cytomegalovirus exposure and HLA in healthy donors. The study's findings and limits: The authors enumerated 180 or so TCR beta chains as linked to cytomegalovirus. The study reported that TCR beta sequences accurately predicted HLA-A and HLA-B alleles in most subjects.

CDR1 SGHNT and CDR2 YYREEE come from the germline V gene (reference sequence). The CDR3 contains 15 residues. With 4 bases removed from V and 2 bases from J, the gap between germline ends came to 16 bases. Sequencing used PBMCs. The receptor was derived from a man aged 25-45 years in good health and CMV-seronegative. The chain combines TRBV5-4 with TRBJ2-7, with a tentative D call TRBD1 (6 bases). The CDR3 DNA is TGTGCCAGCAGCCCCGGGACACCGGGTACCTACGAGCAGTACTTC. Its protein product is CASSPGTPGTYEQYF.